This entry concerns a single T cell receptor (beta chain). The data were produced by immunoSEQ multiplex PCR, yet TCRdb's version contains in-frame clones alone and is incomplete. The data hold 80,000 to 90,000 clones, with approximately 86% observed a single time. V lost 4 bases and J lost 6, with 16 bases in between. In germline, CDR1 is SGHRS, CDR2 YFSETQ. This CDR3 is built from 15 residues. The data derive from a study of blood T cell repertoires in COVID-19. This TCR was recovered from a man aged 80 or over with active or convalescent COVID-19. The J gene is TRBJ2-2, the V gene TRBV5-1; a weak D match, TRBD2 (5 bases). Material: peripheral blood. In DNA, the CDR3 is TGCGCCAGCAGCACACGGACTTCTCAGTCCGGGGAGCTGTTTTTT. It encodes CASSTRTSQSGELFF.